The 30 T cell receptor beta chains in this list originate from one sample, sequenced in a study of beta chain features in type 1 diabetes (dated by TCRdb to 2016 to 2018). Which antigens these TCRs recognize remains unknown. Overall study outcomes, separate from this receptor: In all four CD4+ subsets, TCRB CDR3 length was moderately but significantly shorter in type 1 diabetes patients.

The method was the immunoSEQ multiplex PCR assay. The High Capacity cDNA Reverse Transcription Kit was used to reverse transcribe all of the isolated RNA, meaning that expressed TCRB transcripts were what got sequenced. TCRdb holds this immuneACCESS table with in-frame rearrangements only. Some clones are missing; in checked studies, unresolved V genes explain under half, and the rest has no known cause. The sample profile shows 600,000 to 700,000 clones; roughly an eighth of them were found once. Jointly, the top ten make up roughly 0.12% of the sample. Material for sequencing was naive CD4+ T cells from blood. The cell subset or site label, read with the paper, signifies: true naive CD4+ T cells. All receptors come from a man between 25 and 39 years old with type 1 diabetes.

The chain employs TRBV27 and TRBJ2-3, with D perhaps TRBD2 (6 bases). Germline lookup yields CDR1 MNHEY and CDR2 SMNVEV (reference sequence). The V gene lost 6 bases and the J gene lost 9 bases, with 22 bases spanning the gap. The CDR3 is 15 amino acids. The CDR3 sequence: CASRATGADAGTQYF. CDR3 DNA: TGTGCCAGCAGAGCTACGGGAGCGGACGCGGGGACGCAGTATTTT.

The rearrangement joins TRBV25-1 to TRBJ1-4; D possibly corresponds to TRBD1 (6 bases). The germline V and J ends were trimmed by 4 bases and 7 bases, with 16 bases remaining between them. The CDR3 has 15 residues. CDR1 is MGHDK, CDR2 SYGVNS, per germline. CDR3 sequence: CASSVPTGGSEKLFF. CDR3 in DNA: TGTGCCAGCAGTGTCCCGACAGGCGGAAGTGAAAAACTGTTTTTT.

The chain recombines TRBV7-8 with TRBJ2-3, with D tentatively TRBD1 (6 bases). V dropped 4 bases and J dropped 2 bases, with 13 bases sitting between them. From germline, CDR1 is SGHVS and CDR2 FQNEAQ. The CDR3 runs to 15 residues. CDR3 loop: CASSSLTGFTDTQYF. The CDR3 bases are TGTGCCAGCAGCTCCTTAACAGGGTTCACAGATACGCAGTATTTT.

In DNA, the CDR3 is TGCAGCGTTGCGCCATCGACAGGGGGCTTCTACGAGCAGTACTTC. This encodes CSVAPSTGGFYEQYF. The chain recombines TRBV29-1 with TRBJ2-7; 10 bases map to TRBD1. Germline V lookup: CDR1 SQVTM, CDR2 ANQGSEA. V gave up 4 bases and J gave up 3 bases; unmatched junction bases: 9. This CDR3 region has 15 residues.

This chain connects TRBV19 to TRBJ2-7, with TRBD1 matching 9 bases. The CDR3 has 15 residues. Trimming removed 6 bases from V and 3 bases from J; junction bases left unmatched: 9. Germline-derived CDR1 and CDR2 are LNHDA and SQIVND (reference sequence). The CDR3 DNA reads TGTGCCAGTAGCTCGACCGGGACAGGGATCTACGAGCAGTACTTC. Protein: CASSSTGTGIYEQYF.

The V gene is TRBV10-3, the J gene TRBJ1-1; D is undetermined. Germline-derived CDR1 and CDR2 are ENHRY and SYGVKD. CDR3 size: 14 residues. Trimming removed 4 bases at V and 1 base at J, with 10 bases between. This CDR3 is CAISGQVTNTEAFF. The CDR3 nucleotides are TGTGCCATCAGTGGCCAGGTGACGAACACTGAAGCTTTCTTT.

The gene calls are TRBV5-6 and TRBJ2-5; D remains ambiguous. Germline-derived CDR1 and CDR2 are SGHDT and YYEEEE. The CDR3 sequence is 14 residues long. The V gene lost 1 base and the J gene lost 6 bases, with 13 bases spanning the gap. The DNA of the CDR3 is TGTGCCAGCAGCTTGTCCGGTCAATCCAAGACCCAGTACTTC. Protein product: CASSLSGQSKTQYF.

The V gene is TRBV13, the J gene TRBJ2-7; 10 bases are a match to TRBD1. V lost 5 bases and J lost 5; bases outside the gene matches: 9. CDR1 and CDR2 from the germline V gene are PRHDT and FYEKMQ (reference sequence). CDR3 length: 15 residues. The CDR3 DNA is TGTGCCAGCAGCAAAGGGACAGGGGTTCGCGACGAGCAGTACTTC. This gives the protein CASSKGTGVRDEQYF.

This clone came up a few times. The chain couples TRBV7-6 to TRBJ2-7; the match to TRBD1 covers 9 bases. CDR3 length equals 18 residues. Germline CDR1 SGHVS, CDR2 FNYEAQ. V lost 2 bases, J lost 0 bases, and 11 bases stayed unmatched. CDR3 region: CASSLQLPGQGSSYEQYF. As DNA, the CDR3 is TGTGCCAGCAGCTTACAATTACCGGGACAGGGAAGCTCCTACGAGCAGTACTTC.

The rearrangement uses TRBV9 and TRBJ1-3; no clear D. V lost 0 bases and J 0 bases, leaving 10 bases between the germline ends. CDR1 and CDR2 (germline): SGDLS, YYNGEE. CDR3 length: 16 amino acids. CDR3 DNA: TGTGCCAGCAGCGTAGGGCACCCGAGCTCTGGAAACACCATATATTTT. The encoded protein is CASSVGHPSSGNTIYF.

The chain combines TRBV15 with TRBJ2-3; the D gene is possibly TRBD2 (6 bases). Germline V gene lookup returns CDR1 LNHNV and CDR2 YYDKDF (reference sequence). Trimming pared 5 bases from V and 3 bases from J, leaving 24 bases between. The CDR3 extends over 18 amino acids. The CDR3 loop reads CATSLRRVGAGRTDTQYF. CDR3 DNA: TGTGCCACCAGCCTCCGGAGGGTAGGGGCAGGGAGAACAGATACGCAGTATTTT.

This clone was detected a few times. V usage is TRBV5-6 and J usage is TRBJ1-5, with D unclear. Trimming took off 1 base at V and 6 bases at J, with 5 bases between the two ends. Germline loops: CDR1 SGHDT, CDR2 YYEEEE. The CDR3 has 12 amino acids. The CDR3 DNA reads TGTGCCAGCAGCTTGAACGGTCAGCCCCAGCATTTT. This encodes CASSLNGQPQHF.

The chain employs TRBV7-9 and TRBJ2-1; possible D gene TRBD1, 6 bases. The CDR3 extends over 11 amino acids. Germline V gene lookup returns CDR1 SEHNR and CDR2 FQNEAQ (reference sequence). The V end lost 5 bases, the J end lost 10 bases, and 9 bases lay between the germline ends. The CDR3 DNA is TGTGCCAGCAGCAGGACAGACGAGCAGTTCTTC. It is translated as CASSRTDEQFF.

The chain joins TRBV5-1 to TRBJ2-2, with D tentatively TRBD2 (6 bases). There are 15 residues in the CDR3. CDR1 SGHRS and CDR2 YFSETQ come from the germline V gene. V lost 0 bases and J lost 6, with 12 bases in between. Here the CDR3 DNA reads TGCGCCAGCAGCTTGGCTGGTTGGGAGGCCGGGGAGCTGTTTTTT. Amino acids: CASSLAGWEAGELFF.

The table lists this clone with a few counts. This chain connects TRBV5-1 to TRBJ2-7; unclear D gene. This CDR3 region has 15 residues. V was trimmed by 0 bases and J by 6 bases, leaving 16 bases between them. Germline CDR1 and CDR2: SGHRS and YFSETQ. CDR3 loop: CASSLAGTRGGEQYF. CDR3 coding DNA: TGCGCCAGCAGCTTGGCGGGTACGAGAGGTGGCGAGCAGTACTTC.

This clone was counted between two and nine times. The gene calls are TRBV10-3 and TRBJ2-3; D may correspond to TRBD1 or TRBD2 (6 bases each). The CDR3 totals 15 residues. Trimming shortened V by 0 bases and J by 7 bases, and 14 bases separated the two germline ends. Germline CDR1 reads ENHRY; CDR2 reads SYGVKD. The CDR3 bases are TGTGCCATCAGTGAGTCGGAGGGGGTGAGAAATACGCAGTATTTT. Protein product: CAISESEGVRNTQYF.

The chain uses TRBV5-1 and TRBJ2-5; D gene unclear. Trimming took 0 bases from V and 0 from J, leaving 6 bases between them. From germline, CDR1 is SGHRS and CDR2 YFSETQ. This CDR3 contains 14 residues. CDR3 DNA: TGCGCCAGCAGCTTGGGGGCGTACCAAGAGACCCAGTACTTC. Translation gives CASSLGAYQETQYF.

This clone came up a few times. V and J are TRBV29-1 and TRBJ1-2; the D gene is possibly TRBD1 (6 bases). Germline V gene sequence: CDR1 SQVTM, CDR2 ANQGSEA. The V and J ends lost 7 bases and 4 bases respectively, with 16 bases between them. The CDR3 runs to 13 residues. CDR3 protein: CSDTDSAPYGYTF. The CDR3 region has the DNA TGCAGCGACACGGACAGTGCGCCCTATGGCTACACCTTC.

This chain connects TRBV11-2 to TRBJ2-7; perhaps TRBD2 as D (6 bases). CDR1 and CDR2 (germline): SGHAT, FQNNGV. With 5 bases removed from V and 2 bases from J, the gap between germline ends came to 13 bases. The CDR3 runs 14 residues. DNA of the CDR3: TGTGCCAGCAGCCCCAGAGGAGGGGCCTACGAGCAGTACTTC. This gives the protein CASSPRGGAYEQYF. The whole variable domain, remainder taken from reference TRBV11-2 and TRBJ2-7, is EAGVAQSPRYKIIEKRQSVAFWCNPISGHATLYWYQQILGQGPKLLIQFQNNGVVDDSQLPKDRFSAERLKGVDSTLKIQPAKLEDSAVYLCASSPRGGAYEQYFGPGTRLTVT.

The chain links TRBV7-2 to TRBJ2-5; weak D call: TRBD2 (7 bases). This CDR3 is built from 15 residues. Trimming cost V 0 bases and J 5 bases, with 13 bases left between them. The V gene's germline CDR1 is SGHTA and CDR2 FQGNSA. CDR3 in DNA: TGTGCCAGCAGCTTAGCGGGGGGGCGGCGGGAGACCCAGTACTTC. Encoded protein: CASSLAGGRRETQYF.

A few counts support this clone. This chain links TRBV5-4 with TRBJ1-1; D uncertain. Trimming removed 1 base from V and 0 bases from J, with 7 bases in between. The CDR3 spans 14 residues. Germline V CDR1 and CDR2: SGHNT, YYREEE (reference sequence). CDR3 residues: CASSLPHMNTEAFF. CDR3 DNA sequence: TGTGCCAGCAGCTTGCCGCACATGAACACTGAAGCTTTCTTT. The full variable domain, its missing parts supplied by reference TRBV5-4 and TRBJ1-1, is ETGVTQSPTHLIKTRGQQVTLRCSSQSGHNTVSWYQQALGQGPQFIFQYYREEENGRGNFPPRFSGLQFPNYSSELNVNALELDDSALYLCASSLPHMNTEAFFGQGTRLTVV.

The chain carries TRBV4-3 and TRBJ1-2; D unclear. CDR3 length: 15 residues. The V gene lost 0 bases and the J gene lost 7 bases, with 15 bases spanning the gap. Looked up from germline, CDR1 is LGHNA and CDR2 is YSLEER. The CDR3 bases are TGCGCCAGCAGCCAAGAGATTTTTATTAGTGGTGGCTACACCTTC. Translation: CASSQEIFISGGYTF.

This chain connects TRBV7-2 to TRBJ2-7; possible D gene TRBD2, 6 bases. The ends were cut back, 1 base at V and 0 bases at J, with 10 bases in the middle. Germline lookup yields CDR1 SGHTA and CDR2 FQGNSA. This CDR3 region has 15 residues. The CDR3: CASSLVPGDSYEQYF. CDR3 nucleotide sequence: TGTGCCAGCAGCTTAGTTCCGGGGGACTCCTACGAGCAGTACTTC.

About this clone: Its ends do not fully match the called genes, so a read error is possible. The CDR3 bases are TGTGCCAGCAGCCTTACCTTTAAGGATGAACAGTTCTTC. It encodes CASSLTFKDEQFF. This chain connects TRBV7-2 to TRBJ2-1; D remains unclear. The germline CDR1 and CDR2 sequences are SGHTA and FQGNSA. CDR3 length: 13 residues.

This clone was seen only a few times. This chain uses TRBV30 with TRBJ2-5, with D perhaps given as TRBD1 or TRBD2 (6 bases each). CDR1 is GTSNPN and CDR2 is SVGIG in the germline V gene (reference sequence). This CDR3 spans 12 amino acids. The V end lost 4 bases, the J end lost 5 bases, and 11 bases lay between the germline ends. CDR3 sequence (DNA): TGTGCCTGGAACTTAGGGGGGGAGACCCAGTACTTC. Translation gives CAWNLGGETQYF.

This clone has only a few counts. The chain carries TRBV7-9 and TRBJ2-1, with 7 bases identical to TRBD1. CDR3 size: 15 residues. After removal of 4 bases from V and 8 bases from J, the junction contained 11 bases not matched to a gene. Germline CDR1 SEHNR, CDR2 FQNEAQ (reference sequence). The CDR3 DNA reads as TGTGCCAGCAGCTCACAGGGGCGATTTGGCGATGAGCAGTTCTTC. It specifies CASSSQGRFGDEQFF.

The CDR3 loop is CASSLGLGASNSPLHF. Here the CDR3 DNA reads TGTGCCAGCAGCTTGGGCCTCGGGGCCAGCAATTCACCCCTCCACTTT. The chain has TRBV5-8 and TRBJ1-6, with TRBD1 as a possible D gene (5 bases). The CDR3 is 16 amino acids. Germline-derived CDR1 and CDR2 are SGHTS and YDEGEE. Trimming took 0 bases from V and 7 from J, leaving 14 bases between them.

This clone has more than one count but fewer than ten. CDR3 nucleotide sequence: TGTGCCAGCAGGGGATCCACAGGGTTTGCAGATACGCAGTATTTT. Translation gives CASRGSTGFADTQYF. The rearrangement links TRBV2 to TRBJ2-3, with D possibly TRBD1 on 6 matching bases. Germline V lookup: CDR1 SNHLY, CDR2 FYNNEI. This CDR3 comprises 15 residues. Trimming removed 6 bases at V and 4 bases at J, with 17 bases between. Variable domain in full (rest from reference TRBV2 and TRBJ2-3): EPEVTQTPSHQVTQMGQEVILRCVPISNHLYFYWYRQILGQKVEFLVSFYNNEISEKSEIFDDQFSVERPDGSNFTLKIRSTKLEDSAMYFCASRGSTGFADTQYFGPGTRLTVL.

The CDR3 DNA reads as TGCGCCAGCAGCTCGGACGGGACAAACAATGAGCAGTTCTTC. This encodes CASSSDGTNNEQFF. The chain is built from TRBV5-1 and TRBJ2-1; weak D call: TRBD1 (6 bases). Germline CDR1 SGHRS, CDR2 YFSETQ. The CDR3 covers 14 residues. Trimming left V 3 bases short and J 5 bases short, with 12 bases between.

The chain combines TRBV7-2 with TRBJ1-2, with D possibly matching TRBD1 (6 bases). Germline-derived CDR1 and CDR2 are SGHTA and FQGNSA. Trimming removed 4 bases at V and 4 bases at J, with 10 bases between. CDR3 length: 13 residues. The CDR3 region has the DNA TGTGCCAGCAGCTCAGGGGACTTCTATGGCTACACCTTC. It encodes CASSSGDFYGYTF.